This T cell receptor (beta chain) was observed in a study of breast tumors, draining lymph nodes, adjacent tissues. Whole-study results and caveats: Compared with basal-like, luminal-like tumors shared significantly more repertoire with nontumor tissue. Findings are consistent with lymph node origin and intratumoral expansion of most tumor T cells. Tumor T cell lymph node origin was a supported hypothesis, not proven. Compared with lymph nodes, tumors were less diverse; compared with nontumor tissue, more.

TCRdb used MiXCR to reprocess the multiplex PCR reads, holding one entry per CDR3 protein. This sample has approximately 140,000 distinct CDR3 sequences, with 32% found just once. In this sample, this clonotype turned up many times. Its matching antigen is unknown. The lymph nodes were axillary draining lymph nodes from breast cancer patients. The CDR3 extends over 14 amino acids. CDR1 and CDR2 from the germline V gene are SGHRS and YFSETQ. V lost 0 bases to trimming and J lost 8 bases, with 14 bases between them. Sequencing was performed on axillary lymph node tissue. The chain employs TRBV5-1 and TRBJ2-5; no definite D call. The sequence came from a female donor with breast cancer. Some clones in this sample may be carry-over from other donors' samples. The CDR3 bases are TGCGCCAGCAGCTTGGAGGTGCAGTCAGACACCCAGTACTTC. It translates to CASSLEVQSDTQYF.